The 29 T cell receptor beta chains presented below share a single source sample, sequenced in a study of shared clonotypes between healthy human individuals. Here immunoSEQ multiplex PCR was the method, and the copy in TCRdb shows in-frame clones only, minus some. The sample has about 2.4 million clones, roughly nine tenths seen once. Sequenced material: naive CD4+ T cells sorted from blood. Subset meaning: CD45RA+ positively selected. These receptors all come from a man in his late teens or twenties in good health.

This clone appeared once. The J gene is TRBJ1-2, the V gene TRBV28, with D possibly TRBD1 on 5 matching bases. Germline lookup yields CDR1 MDHEN and CDR2 SYDVKM. CDR3 size: 17 residues. Trimming pared 4 bases from V and 9 bases from J, leaving 27 bases between. The DNA for the CDR3 is TGTGCCAGCAGTTCGGGGGGATCAGGGATCATCGTAACTCGCTACACCTTC. It codes for CASSSGGSGIIVTRYTF.

The CDR3 DNA is TGTGCCAGCAAAGGGGTCGACTGGGATCAGCCCCAGCATTTT. It yields the protein CASKGVDWDQPQHF. The chain employs TRBV6-1 and TRBJ1-5, with D possibly matching TRBD1 (5 bases). CDR1 MNHNS and CDR2 SASEGT come from the germline V gene. The CDR3 is 14 residues long. V shed 7 bases and J shed 5 bases, with 15 bases lying between them.

Worth noting for this clone: The same CDR3 is also encoded by other DNA sequences in this sample. The chain uses TRBV9 and TRBJ1-2; perhaps TRBD1 as D (5 bases). Germline V gene sequence: CDR1 SGDLS, CDR2 YYNGEE. The CDR3 is 13 residues long. Trimming cost V 0 bases and J 5 bases, with 8 bases left between them. The DNA for the CDR3 is TGTGCCAGCAGCGTAGGCGGGGCTTATGGCTACACCTTC. Amino acid sequence: CASSVGGAYGYTF.

This clone was seen just once. The chain employs TRBV11-2 and TRBJ2-5, with D perhaps being TRBD1 or TRBD2 (5 bases each). The DNA matches TRBJ2-7 better at its end, which makes the J call doubtful. This CDR3 has 17 residues. The germline V gene encodes CDR1 SGHAT and CDR2 FQNNGV. The CDR3: CASSLTGTPNTPYEQYF. The DNA of the CDR3 is TGTGCCAGCAGCTTGACCGGGACCCCGAATACTCCGTACGAGCAGTACTTC.

To note about this clone: Other DNA sequences in the same sample also yield this CDR3. The chain joins TRBV28 to TRBJ1-5; perhaps TRBD1 as D (5 bases). Per germline, CDR1 MDHEN and CDR2 SYDVKM. This CDR3 contains 13 residues. Trimming removed 7 bases from V and 6 bases from J, with 13 bases in between. This CDR3 is CASTLGGGQPQHF. CDR3 DNA: TGTGCCAGCACCCTGGGGGGAGGTCAGCCCCAGCATTTT.

To note about this clone: The same CDR3 arises from other DNA sequences in this sample as well. The rearrangement links TRBV10-3 to TRBJ2-7, with D possibly TRBD1 on 6 matching bases. The CDR3 length is 12 residues. Germline V lookup: CDR1 ENHRY, CDR2 SYGVKD. V dropped 6 bases and J dropped 4 bases, with 10 bases sitting between them. DNA of the CDR3: TGTGCCATCAGCCCAGGGGCGTACGAGCAGTACTTC. Translated, it gives CAISPGAYEQYF.

Worth noting for this clone: The sample has other DNA sequences that encode this CDR3 too. The V call is TRBV5-1, the J call TRBJ1-4, with 9 bases aligning to TRBD1. Germline lookup yields CDR1 SGHRS and CDR2 YFSETQ. The CDR3 has 15 residues. V was pared by 4 bases and J by 0 bases, with 1 base of the junction left unmatched. CDR3 nucleotides: TGCGCCAGCAGCCGGACAGGGGCAACTAATGAAAAACTGTTTTTT. Its protein product is CASSRTGATNEKLFF.

V gene TRBV5-6 combines with J gene TRBJ2-7; D unclear. Trimming shortened V by 4 bases and J by 1 base, and 18 bases separated the two germline ends. The CDR3 covers 16 residues. Germline values: CDR1 SGHDT, CDR2 YYEEEE. The CDR3 loop reads CASSRRTGIGSYEQYF. CDR3 in DNA: TGTGCCAGCAGCAGACGGACGGGTATAGGGTCCTACGAGCAGTACTTC.

This clone was detected once. J is TRBJ2-7 and V is TRBV28, with 10 bases that match TRBD2. The CDR3 spans 14 residues. Germline-derived CDR1 and CDR2 are MDHEN and SYDVKM. V lost 4 bases, J lost 1 base, and 1 base stayed unmatched. CDR3 loop: CASSSLAGSYEQYF. The CDR3 DNA is TGTGCCAGCAGTTCACTAGCGGGGTCCTACGAGCAGTACTTC.

This chain connects TRBV9 to TRBJ2-2; tentatively, D is TRBD1 (6 bases). The CDR3 has 15 amino acids. CDR1 SGDLS and CDR2 YYNGEE come from the germline V gene. V was pared by 3 bases and J by 5 bases, with 14 bases between. The CDR3 protein is CASSESSRGTGELFF. The CDR3 nucleotides read TGTGCCAGCAGCGAGAGCAGCAGGGGTACCGGGGAGCTGTTTTTT.

This rearrangement joins TRBV6-6 to TRBJ2-5; unclear D gene. The CDR3 consists of 15 residues. With 0 bases removed from V and 4 bases from J, the gap between germline ends came to 12 bases. Germline CDR1 and CDR2: MNHNY and SVGAGI (reference sequence). The CDR3: CASSYSLGNTETQYF. Written as DNA, the CDR3 is TGTGCCAGCAGTTACTCGTTAGGGAATACAGAGACCCAGTACTTC.

The genes are TRBV5-1 and TRBJ2-7; tentative D call: TRBD1 (6 bases). V was cut by 2 bases and J by 5 bases, with 14 bases left in between. The CDR3 extends over 14 amino acids. Germline-derived CDR1 and CDR2 are SGHRS and YFSETQ. The chain's CDR3 is CASSLGQTHDEQYF. CDR3 coding DNA: TGCGCCAGCAGCTTAGGACAGACTCATGACGAGCAGTACTTC. Complete variable domain (other parts from reference TRBV5-1 and TRBJ2-7): KAGVTQTPRYLIKTRGQQVTLSCSPISGHRSVSWYQQTPGQGLQFLFEYFSETQRNKGNFPGRFSGRQFSNSRSEMNVSTLELGDSALYLCASSLGQTHDEQYFGPGTRLTVT.

The chain links TRBV6-1 to TRBJ1-6, with D possibly being TRBD1 (5 bases). The CDR3 runs 13 residues. CDR1 and CDR2 from the germline V gene are MNHNS and SASEGT. Trimming shortened V by 9 bases and J by 10 bases, and 16 bases separated the two germline ends. The CDR3 sequence: CASRRGTGSPLHF. Here the CDR3 DNA reads TGTGCCAGTAGACGGGGGACTGGGTCACCCCTCCACTTT.

The chain recombines TRBV5-1 with TRBJ2-4; either TRBD1 or TRBD2 may fit D (7 bases each). CDR1 and CDR2 from the germline V gene are SGHRS and YFSETQ. Trimming left V 4 bases short and J 1 base short, with 15 bases between. The CDR3 has 16 amino acids. This CDR3 reads CASSETGTMAKNIQYF. CDR3 in DNA: TGCGCCAGCAGCGAGACAGGGACTATGGCCAAAAACATTCAGTACTTC. Filled out from reference TRBV5-1 and TRBJ2-4, the complete variable domain reads KAGVTQTPRYLIKTRGQQVTLSCSPISGHRSVSWYQQTPGQGLQFLFEYFSETQRNKGNFPGRFSGRQFSNSRSEMNVSTLELGDSALYLCASSETGTMAKNIQYFGAGTRLSVL.

V is TRBV6-5 and J is TRBJ1-6; 9 bases line up with TRBD1. In germline, CDR1 is MNHEY, CDR2 SVGAGI. This CDR3 is 15 amino acids long. Trimming at V came to 5 bases and at J to 10 bases, leaving 9 bases not matched to a gene. CDR3: CASSPQGALGSPLHF. The CDR3 DNA is TGTGCCAGCAGTCCACAGGGGGCGCTTGGCTCACCCCTCCACTTT.

V and J are TRBV5-1 and TRBJ1-2, with unresolved D. Germline CDR1 reads SGHRS; CDR2 reads YFSETQ. CDR3 length equals 13 residues. V was trimmed by 7 bases and J by 4 bases, leaving 14 bases between them. This chain's CDR3 is CASGPGPSYGYTF. The CDR3 region has the DNA TGCGCCAGCGGGCCGGGTCCTAGCTATGGCTACACCTTC.

V is TRBV27 and J is TRBJ1-5; unclear D gene. Trimming stripped 6 bases from V and 3 bases from J, with 9 bases between. The V gene's germline CDR1 is MNHEY and CDR2 SMNVEV (reference sequence). This CDR3 is built from 13 residues. The CDR3: CASRSVLNQPQHF. In nucleotides, the CDR3 is TGTGCCAGCAGATCGGTTCTCAATCAGCCCCAGCATTTT.

Regarding this clone: Other DNA sequences of this sample code for an identical CDR3. The V and J genes are TRBV30 and TRBJ2-3, with D possibly TRBD2 on 6 matching bases. Germline loops: CDR1 GTSNPN, CDR2 SVGIG (reference sequence). V gave up 3 bases and J gave up 2 bases, with 9 bases separating them. The CDR3 sequence is 13 residues long. The CDR3 DNA is TGTGCCTGGAGGCTAGCGTCCACAGATACGCAGTATTTT. It encodes CAWRLASTDTQYF. The full variable domain, its missing parts supplied by reference TRBV30 and TRBJ2-3, is SQTIHQWPATLVQPVGSPLSLECTVEGTSNPNLYWYRQAAGRGLQLLFYSVGIGQISSEVPQNLSASRPQDRQFILSSKKLLLSDSGFYLCAWRLASTDTQYFGPGTRLTVL.

Note on this clone: Other DNA sequences within the sample encode an identical CDR3. The CDR3 DNA follows: TGTGCCAGCAGTTCAGGGACAGTCTCCTACGAGCAGTACTTC. It translates to CASSSGTVSYEQYF. V and J are TRBV28 and TRBJ2-7, with 7 bases lining up with TRBD1. Trimming removed 4 bases from V and 0 bases from J; junction bases left unmatched: 3. The CDR3 has 14 amino acids. From germline, CDR1 is MDHEN and CDR2 SYDVKM.

V usage is TRBV2 and J usage is TRBJ1-1; D ambiguous. The CDR3 spans 14 residues. V lost 6 bases and J 0 bases, leaving 11 bases between the germline ends. Germline V gene data show CDR1 as SNHLY and CDR2 as FYNNEI. The CDR3 DNA reads as TGTGCCAGCAGCCAGAGCCGCATGAACACTGAAGCTTTCTTT. Its protein is CASSQSRMNTEAFF.

The J gene is TRBJ2-7, the V gene TRBV28; 7 nucleotides match TRBD2. The CDR3 is 14 amino acids. Germline CDR1 and CDR2: MDHEN and SYDVKM. V lost 3 bases to trimming and J lost 2 bases; unmatched junction nucleotides: 4. CDR3 in amino acids: CASSFYAGAYEQYF. The CDR3 nucleotides are TGTGCCAGCAGTTTTTACGCGGGGGCCTACGAGCAGTACTTC. The full variable domain, its missing parts supplied by reference TRBV28 and TRBJ2-7, is DVKVTQSSRYLVKRTGEKVFLECVQDMDHENMFWYRQDPGLGLRLIYFSYDVKMKEKGDIPEGYSVSREKKERFSLILESASTNQTSMYLCASSFYAGAYEQYFGPGTRLTVT.

This clone appeared a single time. CDR3 DNA: TGTGCCATCAGTGAGCGGCCTATGGCTGAAGCTTTCTTT. Protein sequence: CAISERPMAEAFF. The V and J genes are TRBV10-3 and TRBJ1-1; unclear D gene. CDR1 and CDR2 from the germline V gene are ENHRY and SYGVKD. The germline V and J ends were trimmed by 2 bases and 6 bases, with 10 bases remaining between them. CDR3 length: 13 residues.

CDR3 nucleotides: TGTGCCAGTAGTGTCGGGGCGGGGAACCTCCAAGAGACCCAGTACTTC. This codes for CASSVGAGNLQETQYF. The V call is TRBV19, the J call TRBJ2-5, with a possible D match to TRBD2 (6 bases). Germline V gene sequence: CDR1 LNHDA, CDR2 SQIVND (reference sequence). The V gene lost 5 bases and the J gene lost 1 base, with 17 bases spanning the gap. This CDR3 is built from 16 residues.

This chain joins TRBV7-8 and TRBJ1-1, with D unclear. The CDR3 runs to 11 residues. Germline V gene sequence: CDR1 SGHVS, CDR2 FQNEAQ. The germline V and J ends were trimmed by 5 bases and 5 bases, with 6 bases remaining between them. The CDR3 spells CASSLSTEAFF. CDR3 coding DNA: TGTGCCAGCAGCCTGAGTACTGAAGCTTTCTTT.

This sequence joins TRBV28 and TRBJ2-3; the D gene is possibly TRBD2 (5 bases). The CDR3 sequence is 15 residues long. CDR1 MDHEN and CDR2 SYDVKM come from the germline V gene. V was cut by 1 base and J by 5 bases, with 13 bases left in between. This CDR3 is CASSLSRPRGDTQYF. Here the CDR3 DNA reads TGTGCCAGCAGTTTATCCCGACCTCGGGGAGATACGCAGTATTTT.

This rearrangement joins TRBV5-6 to TRBJ1-1, with TRBD1 as a possible D gene (6 bases). CDR1 is SGHDT and CDR2 is YYEEEE in the germline V gene. CDR3 length: 14 amino acids. Trimming took off 1 base at V and 5 bases at J, with 12 bases between the two ends. CDR3 in amino acids: CASSLPRRGTEAFF. CDR3 bases: TGTGCCAGCAGCTTGCCCAGGAGGGGGACTGAAGCTTTCTTT. The whole variable domain, filled in from reference TRBV5-6 and TRBJ1-1, reads DAGVTQSPTHLIKTRGQQVTLRCSPKSGHDTVSWYQQALGQGPQFIFQYYEEEERQRGNFPDRFSGHQFPNYSSELNVNALLLGDSALYLCASSLPRRGTEAFFGQGTRLTVV.

This sequence joins TRBV29-1 and TRBJ2-7, with 9 bases identical to TRBD2. Germline CDR1 SQVTM, CDR2 ANQGSEA. V shed 6 bases, J shed 3 bases, and the junction held 9 bases outside the gene matches. The CDR3 totals 14 residues. DNA for the CDR3: TGCAGCGTCGGGTTAGCGGGAGAAGTCTACGAGCAGTACTTC. This translates into CSVGLAGEVYEQYF.

The gene calls are TRBV7-9 and TRBJ1-5; TRBD1 agrees at 8 bases. CDR1 is SEHNR and CDR2 is FQNEAQ in the germline V gene (reference sequence). Trimming removed 5 bases from V and 3 bases from J; junction bases left unmatched: 6. The CDR3 contains 15 residues. The CDR3 region has the DNA TGTGCCAGCAGCGATTACAGGGGGGTCAATCAGCCCCAGCATTTT. Translation: CASSDYRGVNQPQHF.

V gene TRBV15 combines with J gene TRBJ2-2, with D possibly TRBD2 on 6 matching bases. V was shortened by 5 bases and J by 6 bases, with 13 bases between the two germline ends. The CDR3 is made up of 14 amino acids. Per germline, CDR1 LNHNV and CDR2 YYDKDF (reference sequence). The CDR3 region has the DNA TGTGCCACCAGCCCACGGGGAGGAGCCGGGGAGCTGTTTTTT. This gives the protein CATSPRGGAGELFF.